This entry lists 15 T cell receptor beta chains sequenced from one sample in a study of T cells in localized non-small cell lung cancer. The table came from immunoSEQ multiplex PCR; TCRdb's copy has only in-frame clones and leaves some out. The profile covers some 15,000 clones, with approximately 85% appearing a single time and about 4.4% taken by the ten largest. This specimen was peripheral blood, taken before any cancer treatment. The origin of the receptors is a woman aged 35-70 years with stage I lung adenocarcinoma.

The chain uses TRBV5-6 and TRBJ2-4, with TRBD2 identical over 9 bases. CDR3 length equals 18 residues. The V gene end was trimmed by 1 base and the J gene end by 0 bases; junction bases not matched to a gene: 8. Germline-derived CDR1 and CDR2 are SGHDT and YYEEEE. The chain's CDR3 is CASSLLGGGEIAKNIQYF. The CDR3 region has the DNA TGTGCCAGCAGCTTGCTTGGCGGGGGGGAAATAGCCAAAAACATTCAGTACTTC.

In this sample, this clone turned up a few times. CDR3: CASSEYLGGQPQHF. The CDR3 nucleotides are TGTGCCAGCAGTGAATACCTGGGGGGTCAGCCCCAGCATTTT. This chain joins TRBV6-1 and TRBJ1-5, with D tentatively TRBD1 (5 bases). Germline loops: CDR1 MNHNS, CDR2 SASEGT. Trimming took 2 bases from V and 6 from J, leaving 11 bases between them. CDR3 length: 14 residues.

The chain combines TRBV6-6 with TRBJ2-5, with D possibly TRBD2 on 7 matching bases. Germline V CDR1 and CDR2: MNHNY, SVGAGI (reference sequence). Trimming stripped 4 bases from V and 5 bases from J, with 14 bases between. This CDR3 is built from 14 residues. CDR3: CASSFSGGRETQYF. The CDR3 bases are TGTGCCAGCAGTTTTTCGGGGGGCCGGGAGACCCAGTACTTC.

The chain couples TRBV5-5 to TRBJ1-3; D unclear. The CDR3 is 16 residues long. Germline-derived CDR1 and CDR2 are SGHKS and YYEKEE (reference sequence). Trimming cost V 0 bases and J 0 bases, with 10 bases left between them. In nucleotides, the CDR3 is TGTGCCAGCAGCTTGGATCGGCACTTCTCTGGAAACACCATATATTTT. This encodes CASSLDRHFSGNTIYF.

The rearrangement uses TRBV5-1 and TRBJ2-5, with 9 positions matching TRBD2. V was clipped by 4 bases and J by 3 bases; unmatched bases: 7. Germline CDR1 SGHRS, CDR2 YFSETQ. The CDR3 consists of 15 residues. CDR3 sequence (DNA): TGCGCCAGCAGCGATTCGAGCGGGGGGAAAGAGACCCAGTACTTC. Translation: CASSDSSGGKETQYF.

This clone is a singleton in its sample. The rearrangement links TRBV29-1 to TRBJ2-5, with D tentatively TRBD2 (6 bases). This CDR3 has 13 residues. Trimming took off 7 bases at V and 5 bases at J, with 17 bases between the two ends. CDR1 is SQVTM and CDR2 is ANQGSEA in the germline V gene. The CDR3 DNA follows: TGCAGCGGTGAGCGGGTGCTCGGGGAGACCCAGTACTTC. The encoded protein is CSGERVLGETQYF. Full variable domain (rest looked up from reference TRBV29-1 and TRBJ2-5): SAVISQKPSRDICQRGTSLTIQCQVDSQVTMMFWYRQQPGQSLTLIATANQGSEATYESGFVIDKFPISRPNLTFSTLTVSNMSPEDSSIYLCSGERVLGETQYFGPGTRLLVL.

This clone was seen only a few times. The genes are TRBV5-6 and TRBJ1-1, with D perhaps matching TRBD1 (6 bases). The CDR3 spans 14 residues. The V end was cut by 4 bases, the J end by 6 bases, with 16 bases between. Looked up from germline, CDR1 is SGHDT and CDR2 is YYEEEE. DNA of the CDR3: TGTGCCAGCAGCCTCTCTGGGGGGGCGGCTGAAGCTTTCTTT. Protein product: CASSLSGGAAEAFF.

This sequence joins TRBV5-5 and TRBJ2-1, with 10 nucleotides matching TRBD2. CDR1 is SGHKS, CDR2 YYEKEE, per germline (reference sequence). V gave up 5 bases and J gave up 3 bases; unmatched junction bases: 8. The CDR3 extends over 16 amino acids. The chain's CDR3 is CASRGRLAGGYNEQFF. CDR3 DNA sequence: TGTGCCAGCAGGGGTAGGTTAGCGGGGGGCTACAATGAGCAGTTCTTC.

This sequence joins TRBV6-5 and TRBJ1-1; TRBD1 matches at 11 bases. Germline CDR1 is MNHEY and CDR2 is SVGAGI. There are 16 residues in the CDR3. V lost 2 bases to trimming and J lost 0 bases; unmatched junction nucleotides: 2. The CDR3 DNA follows: TGTGCCAGCAGTTACGAGGACAGGGGGCTGAACACTGAAGCTTTCTTT. Translated: CASSYEDRGLNTEAFF.

This clone was found once. The genes are TRBV28 and TRBJ2-7; D is uncertain. The germline V and J ends were trimmed by 5 bases and 5 bases, with 13 bases remaining between them. The CDR3 loop spans 13 amino acids. Per germline, CDR1 MDHEN and CDR2 SYDVKM. The CDR3 loop reads CASSLVYGDEQYF. The CDR3, as DNA: TGTGCCAGCAGTCTAGTCTATGGGGACGAGCAGTACTTC.

The chain joins TRBV5-6 to TRBJ1-2; D unresolved. V lost 5 bases and J lost 8, with 13 bases in between. Germline V lookup: CDR1 SGHDT, CDR2 YYEEEE. This CDR3 is 12 amino acids long. The CDR3 is CASRLGVVGYTF. CDR3 nucleotide sequence: TGTGCCAGCAGGCTTGGGGTAGTCGGCTACACCTTC.

The table lists this clone with a few counts. The rearrangement links TRBV19 to TRBJ1-1, with D perhaps matching TRBD1 (6 bases). The CDR3 totals 15 residues. Germline-derived CDR1 and CDR2 are LNHDA and SQIVND (reference sequence). Trimming stripped 7 bases from V and 6 bases from J, with 21 bases between. The CDR3 nucleotides read TGTGCCAGTATCGATGTGGGAGGGGGGGCCTCTGAAGCTTTCTTT. Translating it yields CASIDVGGGASEAFF.

The gene calls are TRBV19 and TRBJ2-7; perhaps TRBD2 as D (6 bases). V was trimmed by 4 bases and J by 3 bases, leaving 16 bases between them. Germline CDR1 is LNHDA and CDR2 is SQIVND (reference sequence). The CDR3 is 15 residues long. CDR3 DNA sequence: TGTGCCAGTAGTACCCCGGGACTGGGAGTCTACGAGCAGTACTTC. Protein sequence: CASSTPGLGVYEQYF.

This CDR3 reads CASSWTGTRETQYF. The CDR3 DNA follows: TGTGCCAGCAGCTGGACAGGTACCAGAGAGACCCAGTACTTC. This rearrangement joins TRBV7-2 to TRBJ2-5, with TRBD1 matching over 7 bases. Trimming cost V 4 bases and J 4 bases; bases outside gene matches: 6. Germline CDR1 is SGHTA and CDR2 is FQGNSA. This CDR3 contains 14 residues.

This chain uses TRBV6-6 with TRBJ2-5; 7 bases agree with TRBD1. The CDR3 is 15 amino acids. Germline V lookup: CDR1 MNHNY, CDR2 SVGAGI (reference sequence). The V and J ends lost 4 bases and 1 base, in that order; junction bases with no gene match: 6. The CDR3, as DNA: TGTGCCAGCAGTTTCCGGACAGGCACCCAAGAGACCCAGTACTTC. It codes for CASSFRTGTQETQYF.